A selection of T cell receptor beta chains follows, all from one sample in a study of cytomegalovirus exposure and HLA in healthy donors. Sequenced by immunoSEQ multiplex PCR; TCRdb stores in-frame clones only, minus some. The sample carries more than 85,000 clones, under 75% recorded once. The sequenced sample consisted of PBMCs. Every receptor here comes from a female donor in good health and CMV-seronegative. CDR3s include the opening cysteine and the closing phenylalanine or tryptophan. A D gene is named only where the DNA matches it firmly. The listing skips clone size in some rows; elsewhere it reads once, few, many or a size class.

v_gene,j_gene,d_gene,abundance,CDR3nt,CDR3aa
TRBV2,TRBJ1-1,.,few,TGTGCCAGCAGTGTAGAGGGCACCCTGAACACTGAAGCTTTCTTT,CASSVEGTLNTEAFF
TRBV27,TRBJ1-2,TRBD1,once,TGTGCCAGCAGTTTCGCAGGGGGCTATGGCTACACCTTC,CASSFAGGYGYTF
TRBV7-2,TRBJ2-3,.,.,TGTGCCAGCTCCTTCGCAGCAGATACGCAGTATTTT,CASSFAADTQYF
TRBV12-5,TRBJ2-3,.,.,TGTGCTAGTGGTTTGCCTCTGAGCACAGATACGCAGTATTTT,CASGLPLSTDTQYF
TRBV7-2,TRBJ2-7,TRBD2,few,TGTGCCAGCAGCTTAGGAGGGGCGGGAGGGAACGAGCAGTACTTC,CASSLGGAGGNEQYF
TRBV25-1,TRBJ1-5,.,once,TGTGCCAGCAGTGAGACGGGGTATCAGCCCCAGCATTTT,CASSETGYQPQHF
TRBV10-1,TRBJ1-1,.,.,TGCGCCAGCAGTTCGCAGGGGAACACTGAAGCTTTCTTT,CASSSQGNTEAFF
TRBV6-6,TRBJ1-6,.,.,TGTGCCACGCAAATCGTCCTAAATTCACCCCTCCACTTT,CATQIVLNSPLHF
TRBV5-1,TRBJ1-2,.,.,TGCGCCAGCAGCTTGGCCCCAGGGAATGGCTACACCTTC,CASSLAPGNGYTF
TRBV6-4,TRBJ2-1,TRBD2,once,TGTGCCAGCCAGGCGGGGGCCTACAATGAGCAGTTCTTC,CASQAGAYNEQFF
TRBV30,TRBJ2-2,.,.,TGTGCCTGGAGTCTCCAGGGAACCGGGGAGCTGTTTTTT,CAWSLQGTGELFF
TRBV11-3,TRBJ1-5,TRBD1,.,TGTGCCAGCAGCCCCCGATCGGAAGGACAGGACAATCAGCCCCAGCATTTT,CASSPRSEGQDNQPQHF
TRBV7-9,TRBJ2-3,.,once,TGTTCCAGCAGCTTAGACTACCGGGGCACAGATACGCAGTATTTT,CSSSLDYRGTDTQYF
TRBV18,TRBJ1-2,TRBD1,few,TGTGCCAGCTCACGAGGGGCAGGGGGGACCTATGGCTACACCTTC,CASSRGAGGTYGYTF
TRBV30,TRBJ1-4,.,.,TGTGCCTGGTCTAACCCCGGCTTTGGGGGCGAAAAACTGTTTTTT,CAWSNPGFGGEKLFF
TRBV5-6,TRBJ1-2,.,few,TGTGCCAGCTTTGACCACTTGAGGGACTCCGGAGGCTACACCTTC,CASFDHLRDSGGYTF
TRBV13,TRBJ2-5,.,.,TGTGCCAGCAGCTTAGGCTTGCGGGGGCCCCAGCGCCAAGAGACCCAGTACTTC,CASSLGLRGPQRQETQYF
TRBV29-1,TRBJ1-5,.,once,TGCAGCGTTCCCGGGTCTAATAATCAGCCCCAGCATTTT,CSVPGSNNQPQHF
TRBV2,TRBJ1-6,TRBD1,.,TGTGCCAGCGGAACCCCTCGGACAGGGTCCAGCTCCTATAATTCACCCCTCCACTTT,CASGTPRTGSSSYNSPLHF
TRBV5-5,TRBJ2-7,TRBD2,few,TGTGCCAGCAGCTCGGGACTAGGCGACTACGAGCAGTACTTC,CASSSGLGDYEQYF
TRBV4-1,TRBJ2-3,TRBD1,.,TGCGCCAGCAGCATAACCACAGGGGGAACTGGGGATACGCAGTATTTT,CASSITTGGTGDTQYF
TRBV6-5,TRBJ1-3,.,few,TGTGCCAGCAGCGCCACGGGGAACACCATATATTTT,CASSATGNTIYF
TRBV15,TRBJ2-5,TRBD2,.,TGTGCCACCAGCAGAGATAGCGGGTACCAAGAGACCCAGTACTTC,CATSRDSGYQETQYF
TRBV5-1,TRBJ1-1,.,.,TGCGCCAGCAGCCAACAGGGATCGAACACTGAAGCTTTCTTT,CASSQQGSNTEAFF
TRBV4-1,TRBJ1-2,.,.,TGCGCCAGCAGCCAAGAGGGGGGGCGGATAGGGAATGGCTACACCTTC,CASSQEGGRIGNGYTF
TRBV28,TRBJ2-3,.,.,TGTGCCAGCAGTCCAGGTCGACAGCTCCCGAGAGCAGATACGCAGTATTTT,CASSPGRQLPRADTQYF
TRBV6-1,TRBJ2-7,TRBD2,.,TGTGCCAGCAGTGAAGGGGTAGCGGGGGACTACGAGCAGTACTTC,CASSEGVAGDYEQYF
TRBV5-4,TRBJ2-2,.,.,TGTGCCAGCAGCCCACGGACTTTCAACACCGGGGAGCTGTTTTTT,CASSPRTFNTGELFF
TRBV11-1,TRBJ1-4,.,.,TGTGCCAGCAGCTTATCCCAGATGAATGAAAAACTGTTTTTT,CASSLSQMNEKLFF
TRBV28,TRBJ1-6,.,few,TGTGCCACACAAGGGGCCCAAGAATATTCACCCCTCCACTTT,CATQGAQEYSPLHF
TRBV29-1,TRBJ2-3,TRBD2,.,TGCAGCGTTTGGACTAGCGGGAACCTACCTTCTGAGTATTTT,CSVWTSGNLPSEYF
TRBV5-1,TRBJ1-1,.,.,TGCGCCAGCAGCACCGGGACTGGGGGCACTGAAGCTTTCTTT,CASSTGTGGTEAFF
TRBV7-9,TRBJ1-1,TRBD1,.,TGTGCCAGCAGCCTTACAGGGGTGAGGACTGAAGCTTTCTTT,CASSLTGVRTEAFF
TRBV7-2,TRBJ2-1,TRBD2,.,TGTGCCAGCAGCTTTAGCGGGGAGTCCTACAATGAGCAGTTCTTC,CASSFSGESYNEQFF
TRBV28,TRBJ2-3,TRBD2,.,TGTGCCAGCAGCACTCTAGCGGGAGGTACAGATACGCAGTATTTT,CASSTLAGGTDTQYF
TRBV12-5,TRBJ2-7,TRBD1,.,TGTTCATCCCGGGACAGGGGATCCTACGAGCAGTACTTC,CSSRDRGSYEQYF
TRBV7-2,TRBJ1-1,.,.,TGTGCCAGCAGCCCCCTGATAGGGGGGGCCACTGAAGCTTTCTTT,CASSPLIGGATEAFF
TRBV5-8,TRBJ2-7,.,.,TGTGCCAGCAGTTTGGGGGGCCAGACCATCTACGAGCAGTACTTC,CASSLGGQTIYEQYF
TRBV28,TRBJ1-2,TRBD1,.,TGTGCCAGCAGTTTATCTCACAGGGGGCGATCTGGCTACACCTTC,CASSLSHRGRSGYTF
TRBV9,TRBJ1-6,.,.,TGTGCCAGCAGCATCCTGACAGGCGGGTCACCCCTCCACTTT,CASSILTGGSPLHF
TRBV7-3,TRBJ2-7,TRBD2,.,TGTGCCAGCAGCCTAGCCCCAACTAGCGACGAGCAGTACTTC,CASSLAPTSDEQYF
TRBV7-8,TRBJ1-5,TRBD1,.,TGTGCCAGCAGCTTATACAGGGGAAGCAATCAGCCCCAGCATTTT,CASSLYRGSNQPQHF
TRBV2,TRBJ1-5,.,.,TGTGCCAGTGGGCGGGCTGGCAATCAGCCCCAGCATTTT,CASGRAGNQPQHF
TRBV5-1,TRBJ2-3,TRBD2,.,TGCGCCAGCAGCTTGGCCCGGACTAGCGTAGATACGCAGTATTTT,CASSLARTSVDTQYF
TRBV5-1,TRBJ2-3,TRBD1,.,TGCGCCAGCAGCTTGGGGGGACAGGGAGGGACAGATACGCAGTATTTT,CASSLGGQGGTDTQYF
TRBV6-6,TRBJ1-6,.,.,TGTGCCAGCAGTTTAGGCAGGGCCTATAATTCACCCCTCCACTTT,CASSLGRAYNSPLHF
TRBV5-1,TRBJ2-3,TRBD2,.,TGCGCCAGCAGCTTGGCCACTAGCGGGGGGACAGATACGCAGTATTTT,CASSLATSGGTDTQYF
TRBV2,TRBJ2-5,TRBD2,.,TGTGACAGCAGTGGGGTACCTAGCGGGAGGGCCAGAGAGACCCAGTACTTC,CDSSGVPSGRARETQYF
TRBV28,TRBJ1-5,.,.,TGTGCCAGCAGTTTATGGGGGGGGCATCAGCCCCAGCATTTT,CASSLWGGHQPQHF
TRBV27,TRBJ2-2,.,.,TGTGACAGCAGTTGGGCGGGCCCACAAGACGTCACCGGGGAGCTGTTTTTT,CDSSWAGPQDVTGELFF
TRBV7-3,TRBJ2-3,.,.,TGTGCCAGCAGCCCAGGACTACCCACAGATACGCAGTATTTT,CASSPGLPTDTQYF
TRBV7-6,TRBJ2-7,TRBD1,.,TGTGCCAGCAGCTCCACAACCGGGACAGGGTCATCCAACGAGCAGTACTTC,CASSSTTGTGSSNEQYF
TRBV6-1,TRBJ1-1,.,.,TGTGCCAGCAGTGACTTGGGGGCCTTGAACACTGAAGCTTTCTTT,CASSDLGALNTEAFF
TRBV6-5,TRBJ2-1,.,.,TGTGCCAGCAGTTACCGTACTAGTTTCAATGAGCAGTTCTTC,CASSYRTSFNEQFF
TRBV29-1,TRBJ1-3,TRBD1,.,TGCAGCAGCCAGGACAGGGCGAACACCATATATTTT,CSSQDRANTIYF
TRBV7-2,TRBJ2-5,.,.,TGTGCCAGCAGCTTAGGGGGGGCCCAGTACTTC,CASSLGGAQYF
TRBV4-3,TRBJ2-3,.,.,TGCGCCAGCAGCCAAGATTCCCTGACAGATACGCAGTATTTT,CASSQDSLTDTQYF
TRBV30,TRBJ2-7,TRBD2,once,TGTGCCTGGAGGGGGCGGGGGACCCACGAGCAGTACTTC,CAWRGRGTHEQYF
TRBV2,TRBJ1-1,.,.,TGTGCCAGCAGTCGTCAGGGAAACGGTGAAGCTTTCTTT,CASSRQGNGEAFF
TRBV11-3,TRBJ2-5,TRBD2,.,TGTGCCAGCAGCCGGCGTGGGAGGGCGGGAACAGAGACCCAGTACTTC,CASSRRGRAGTETQYF